The source of this T cell receptor beta chain is a study of cytomegalovirus exposure and HLA in healthy donors. For the study at large: Both the approximately 120 validation repertoires and the roughly 620 first-cohort repertoires used the same platform, as reported by a later analysis. Study outcomes and limitations: Reportedly, diagnosis of cytomegalovirus status by the classifier showed high specificity and sensitivity. Some public TCRs appeared in many individuals, while most sequences were rare. Specific recognition of CMV antigens was confirmed in vitro for a few chains (all CMV-associated).

A remark on this clone: The antigen is undetermined.

Trimming left V 1 base short and J 7 bases short, with 8 bases between. Germline V lookup: CDR1 MDHEN, CDR2 SYDVKM. This CDR3 is 13 amino acids long. Libraries were prepared by immunoSEQ multiplex PCR; TCRdb keeps only in-frame clonotypes and omits some of them. This sample yields roughly 300,000 clones, of which roughly 90% are seen a single time; 1% to 1.5% belongs to the top ten. The origin of this receptor is a woman aged 25 to 39 in good health and CMV-seropositive. V and J are TRBV28 and TRBJ1-5, with D maybe TRBD1 (5 bases). Sequencing input: PBMCs. CDR3 loop: CASSLSQDQPQHF. The DNA of the CDR3 is TGTGCCAGCAGTTTATCACAGGACCAGCCCCAGCATTTT.